Detailed here is one T cell receptor (beta chain). Assay used: immunoSEQ multiplex PCR; TCRdb lists only in-frame clones, some missing. The repertoire consists of more than 65,000 clones, with approximately 90% occurring once and the leading ten covering around 1%. V gave up 10 bases and J gave up 5 bases, with 17 bases separating them. Germline CDR1 is ENHRY and CDR2 is SYGVKD. The CDR3 sequence is 14 residues long. The source of the sample is a study of OX40 agonist ivuxolimab in advanced cancers. Study-wide background: Patients took ivuxolimab, an agonistic anti-OX40 (CD134) antibody.

The chain couples TRBV10-3 to TRBJ2-2, with a weak D call TRBD2 (6 bases). The sequence came from an adult with an advanced solid tumor such as melanoma, head and neck, liver or kidney cancer. The sequences come from CD4+ or CD8+ T cells sorted from blood, collected in a trial of the OX40 agonist ivuxolimab. Here the CDR3 reads CATKDYPDTGELFF. In DNA form, the CDR3 reads TGTGCCACCAAGGACTACCCAGATACCGGGGAGCTGTTTTTT.